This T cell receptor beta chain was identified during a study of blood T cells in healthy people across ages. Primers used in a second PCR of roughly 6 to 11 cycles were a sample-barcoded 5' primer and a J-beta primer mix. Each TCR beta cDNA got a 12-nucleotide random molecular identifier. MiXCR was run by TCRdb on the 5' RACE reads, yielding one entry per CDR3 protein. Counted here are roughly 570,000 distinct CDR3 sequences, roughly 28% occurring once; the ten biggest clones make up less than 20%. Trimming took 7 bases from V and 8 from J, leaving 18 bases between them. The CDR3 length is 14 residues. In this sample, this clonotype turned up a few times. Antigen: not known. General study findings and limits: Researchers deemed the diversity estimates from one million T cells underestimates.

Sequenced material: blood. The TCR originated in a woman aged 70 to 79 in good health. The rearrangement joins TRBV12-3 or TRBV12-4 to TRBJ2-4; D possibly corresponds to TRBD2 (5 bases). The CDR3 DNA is TGTGCCAGCATGTTTGACCCCACTAGGTACATTCAGTACTTC. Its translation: CASMFDPTRYIQYF.